Reported below is one T cell receptor (beta chain). A read error may be the cause here, since a much bigger clone is one base away. The sample originates from a study of early T cells in non-severe SARS-CoV-2 infection. Study details: Whole-blood bulk RNA, unsorted, was sequenced, and chains were unpaired.

CDR1 and CDR2 from the germline V gene are MNHEY and SVGEGT. Trimming took off 7 bases at V and 3 bases at J, with 18 bases between the two ends. The CDR3 runs to 15 residues. Each CDR3 protein gets one entry after TCRdb re-called the 5' RACE reads with MiXCR. The sample holds some 71,000 distinct CDR3 sequences, roughly 10% seen once. The clonotype was recovered from an adult who was a healthcare worker with PCR-confirmed SARS-CoV-2 infection or an uninfected control (not recorded which). The chain has TRBV6-2 or TRBV6-3 and TRBJ2-5; D remains ambiguous. Sequencing was done on a sample of whole blood. The DNA of the CDR3 is TGTGCCAGCACCTACCAACAAGATCTTAAAGAGACCCAGTACTTC. Translating it yields CASTYQQDLKETQYF.